The clone carrying this T cell receptor (beta chain) came up a few times. This sample is part of a study of spatial heterogeneity in lung cancer. At the level of the study: As counted in raw reads, each unique TCR and UMI combination appeared more than ten times on average.

CDR3 length: 14 amino acids. Germline CDR1 SGHTA, CDR2 FQGTGA. V shed 3 bases and J 10 bases; nucleotides not matched to a gene: 7. Described time point: sample taken at primary tumor resection. Without sorting, whole RNA was sequenced from tumor, nontumor lung or frozen PBMC. The donor population consisted of approximately 68 patients with untreated, early-stage non-small cell lung cancer. TCR cDNA molecules were tagged individually, and each one carried a unique molecular identifier. TCRdb re-called the 5' RACE reads through MiXCR, storing one row per CDR3 protein. The top ten clones hold roughly a quarter of a sample with around 2,000 distinct CDR3 sequences, about 11% of them seen once.

The input for sequencing was normal lung tissue next to the tumor, taken at surgery. The chain employs TRBV7-3 and TRBJ1-4; 8 bases are shared with TRBD1. The sequence was collected from a male donor with early-stage non-small cell lung cancer. CDR3 sequence: CASSLGTGTGKLFF. DNA for the CDR3: TGTGCCAGCAGCTTGGGCACAGGGACAGGAAAACTGTTTTTT.